This is a list of T cell receptor beta chains from one sample in a study of long-term antiretroviral therapy in people with HIV. The method was immunoSEQ multiplex PCR; TCRdb's version includes in-frame clones alone and lacks a portion of them. This table has about 16,000 clones, 60% to 80% appearing once. Source: unsorted PBMCs, taken 1.5 years before starting antiretroviral therapy. These receptor sequences come from a woman aged 45 to 65 with HIV. CDR3s include the opening cysteine and the closing phenylalanine or tryptophan. A D gene is named only where the DNA matches it firmly. Expanded clones are given a class, and other clones once, few, many or no size at all.

>TRBJ1-1|NA|NA|TRBV5-1
CASREGGGGTEAFF
TGCGCCAGCAGAGAGGGGGGAGGGGGCACTGAAGCTTTCTTT
>TRBJ1-1|NA|NA|TRBV30
CAWSEISGAFF
TGTGCCTGGAGCGAAATCTCGGGGGCTTTCTTT
>TRBJ2-1|NA|NA|TRBV9
CASSVGGSYNEQFF
TGTGCCAGCAGCGTAGGTGGCTCCTACAATGAGCAGTTCTTC
>TRBJ1-1|NA|NA|TRBV30
CAWSVALNTEAFF
TGTGCCTGGAGTGTTGCTTTGAACACTGAAGCTTTCTTT
>TRBJ1-5|TRBD1|few|TRBV18
CASSPDRGGNQPQHF
TGTGCCAGCTCCCCGGACAGGGGCGGCAATCAGCCCCAGCATTTT
>TRBJ1-2|NA|few|TRBV7-2
CASSLTFNYGYTF
TGTGCCAGCAGCTTAACTTTCAACTATGGCTACACCTTC
>TRBJ1-6|NA|few|TRBV7-8
CASSLRRSSPLHF
TGTGCCAGCAGCTTAAGGAGGAGTTCACCCCTCCACTTT
>TRBJ2-1|NA|NA|TRBV29-1
CSVRLGGLNEQFF
TGCAGCGTCCGTTTGGGGGGTTTGAATGAGCAGTTCTTC
>TRBJ2-1|NA|NA|TRBV4-2
CASSQESTILFDEQFF
TGTGCCAGCAGCCAAGAGAGCACTATTCTATTTGATGAGCAGTTCTTC
>TRBJ2-4|NA|NA|TRBV7-3
CASSFGEKGIQYF
TGTGCCAGCAGCTTTGGAGAGAAGGGCATTCAGTACTTC
>TRBJ2-1|TRBD1|few|TRBV5-5
CASSGGQGGDEQFF
TGTGCCAGCAGCGGGGGACAGGGAGGAGATGAGCAGTTCTTC
>TRBJ1-2|NA|NA|TRBV5-1
CASSFGNGVGGYTF
TGCGCCAGCAGCTTTGGTAATGGGGTAGGCGGCTACACCTTC
>TRBJ2-1|NA|NA|TRBV9
CASSVVPNNEQFF
TGTGCCAGCAGCGTAGTACCAAACAATGAGCAGTTCTTC
>TRBJ2-2|NA|few|TRBV5-6
CASSLIESTGELFF
TGTGCCAGCAGCTTGATCGAATCGACCGGGGAGCTGTTTTTT
>TRBJ1-6|NA|NA|TRBV5-1
CASSLETGPNSPLHF
TGCGCCAGCAGCTTGGAAACCGGGCCTAATTCACCCCTCCACTTT
>TRBJ1-6|NA|NA|TRBV27
CASSLGWSNSPLHF
TGTGCCAGCAGTTTGGGGTGGTCTAATTCACCCCTCCACTTT
>TRBJ2-2|TRBD2|NA|TRBV19
CASSILGPGLADTGELFF
TGTGCCAGTAGTATTTTAGGTCCGGGACTAGCGGACACCGGGGAGCTGTTTTTT
>TRBJ1-4|NA|NA|TRBV4-1
CASSQDRPFREKLFF
TGCGCCAGCAGCCAAGATCGGCCCTTTAGGGAAAAACTGTTTTTT
>TRBJ2-4|TRBD1|NA|TRBV2
CASSSDRGARYF
TGTGCCAGCAGTTCTGACAGGGGGGCGCGGTACTTC
>TRBJ1-3|TRBD1|NA|TRBV5-1
CASSLGTASGNTIYF
TGCGCCAGCAGCCTTGGGACAGCCTCTGGAAACACCATATATTTT
>TRBJ1-5|TRBD1|few|TRBV19
CASSTGTGGRQPQHF
TGTGCCAGTAGTACCGGGACAGGGGGCCGTCAGCCCCAGCATTTT
>TRBJ2-2|TRBD1|NA|TRBV5-6
CAPPGQVKNGELFF
TGTGCCCCACCCGGACAGGTGAAGAACGGGGAGCTGTTTTTT
>TRBJ2-5|NA|NA|TRBV18
CASSPAGEAQYF
TGTGCCAGCTCACCGGCCGGGGAGGCCCAGTACTTC
>TRBJ1-5|TRBD1|NA|TRBV30
CAWGTGASVGQPQHF
TGTGCCTGGGGGACAGGGGCCTCTGTGGGGCAGCCCCAGCATTTT
>TRBJ2-1|TRBD1|few|TRBV5-1
CASSLGWTGVNEQFF
TGCGCCAGCAGCTTGGGTTGGACAGGTGTCAATGAGCAGTTCTTC
>TRBJ1-4|TRBD1|NA|TRBV10-3
CAISEGRTGEEKLFF
TGTGCCATCAGTGAGGGCCGGACAGGGGAGGAAAAACTGTTTTTT
>TRBJ1-5|NA|NA|TRBV6-6
CASSYGKQPQHF
TGTGCCAGCAGTTACGGTAAGCAGCCCCAGCATTTT
>TRBJ2-5|TRBD1|few|TRBV30
CAFSDRLGETQYF
TGTGCCTTTTCGGACAGGCTCGGCGAGACCCAGTACTTC
>TRBJ2-5|NA|NA|TRBV7-2
CASSLVYGHQETQYF
TGTGCCAGCAGCTTAGTTTATGGACATCAAGAGACCCAGTACTTC
>TRBJ2-2|TRBD2|NA|TRBV2
CASRTSGGNTGELFF
TGTGCCAGCAGGACTAGCGGGGGCAACACCGGGGAGCTGTTTTTT
>TRBJ2-6|NA|NA|TRBV4-1
CASSQEVAVSGANVLTF
TGCGCCAGCAGCCAAGAGGTGGCAGTTTCTGGGGCCAACGTCCTGACTTTC
>TRBJ2-3|TRBD2|NA|TRBV30
CAWRPLAGARDTQYF
TGTGCCTGGAGGCCCCTAGCGGGGGCGAGGGATACGCAGTATTTT
>TRBJ1-3|NA|NA|TRBV6-5
CASSYGEEGNTIYF
TGTGCCAGCAGTTATGGGGAGGAGGGAAACACCATATATTTT
>TRBJ2-4|TRBD2|NA|TRBV29-1
CSVLRTSGGGVAKNIQYF
TGCAGCGTTCTTAGGACTAGCGGGGGTGGAGTGGCCAAAAACATTCAGTACTTC
>TRBJ1-1|NA|once|TRBV21-1
CASSPPGGKDGEAFF
TGTGCCAGCAGCCCCCCTGGGGGGAAGGATGGTGAAGCTTTCTTT
>TRBJ1-2|NA|NA|TRBV5-4
CASSLADSGDRYDGYTF
TGTGCCAGCAGCTTGGCCGACTCCGGGGACCGTTACGATGGCTACACCTTC
>TRBJ2-2|NA|NA|TRBV7-8
CASSPRVGARTGELFF
TGTGCCAGCAGCCCTAGGGTGGGGGCGCGTACCGGGGAGCTGTTTTTT
>TRBJ1-2|TRBD1|few|TRBV5-4
CASSPTGVYGYTF
TGTGCCAGCAGCCCGACAGGGGTCTATGGCTACACCTTC
>TRBJ1-1|TRBD1|NA|TRBV2
CASSQGGPEAFF
TGTGCCAGCAGTCAGGGGGGGCCTGAAGCTTTCTTT
>TRBJ2-7|NA|NA|TRBV6-1
CASSEVPDVRGEQYF
TGTGCCAGCAGTGAAGTTCCGGATGTGAGGGGGGAGCAGTACTTC
>TRBJ2-3|NA|few|TRBV19
CASKIGGTDTQYF
TGTGCCAGTAAGATTGGGGGTACAGATACGCAGTATTTT
>TRBJ1-2|NA|NA|TRBV28
CASSLLVRAGYGYTF
TGTGCCAGCAGTTTATTGGTCAGGGCGGGCTATGGCTACACCTTC
>TRBJ2-1|NA|NA|TRBV5-1
CASSPGNRHNEQFF
TGCGCCAGCAGCCCCGGAAACAGACACAATGAGCAGTTCTTC
>TRBJ1-1|NA|few|TRBV6-1
CASNKQGSTEAFF
TGTGCCAGCAACAAACAGGGAAGCACTGAAGCTTTCTTT
>TRBJ1-2|NA|NA|TRBV28
CASSTPPPASYGYTF
TGTGCCAGCAGTACACCGCCGCCAGCTAGCTATGGCTACACCTTC
>TRBJ1-2|TRBD1|NA|TRBV29-1
CSVAGPGGGNYGYTF
TGCAGCGTCGCCGGTCCAGGGGGCGGAAACTATGGCTACACCTTC
>TRBJ2-7|NA|NA|TRBV30
CAWSKTTYEQYF
TGTGCCTGGAGTAAAACGACCTACGAGCAGTACTTC